The rows below give T cell receptor beta chains drawn from one sample of a study of cytomegalovirus exposure and HLA in healthy donors. Libraries were prepared by immunoSEQ multiplex PCR; TCRdb keeps only in-frame clonotypes and omits some of them. The sample lists 200,000 to 250,000 clones; around 86% were seen once. The sequencing sample was made of PBMCs. The source is a woman between 35 and 50 years old in good health and CMV-seronegative. The CDR3 runs from the conserved cysteine through the conserved F or W. A D gene is named only where the DNA matches it firmly. Only part of the rows carry a size: once, few, many, or a class if the clone is expanded.

V,size,J,D,DNA,CDR3
TRBV19,.,TRBJ1-5,.,TGTGCCAGTAGTAGTGGGGGCAGACAGCCCCAGCATTTT,CASSSGGRQPQHF
TRBV27,few,TRBJ2-7,.,TGTGCCAGCAGTTTATCTTCCTCCACAGGGACCTTTGCCCACGAGCAGTACTTC,CASSLSSSTGTFAHEQYF
TRBV18,.,TRBJ2-1,.,TGTGCCAGCTCACCAGCCGGGTACAATGAGCAGTTCTTC,CASSPAGYNEQFF
TRBV28,.,TRBJ1-2,.,TGTGCCAGCAGTCCTGGACCGAGGGTGGGCGGCTACACCTTC,CASSPGPRVGGYTF
TRBV19,.,TRBJ1-1,TRBD1,TGTGCCAGTAGTCCCGGGACAGGGGAGCACACTGAAGCTTTCTTT,CASSPGTGEHTEAFF
TRBV5-1,.,TRBJ2-3,TRBD1,TGCGCCAGCAGCTCCGACAGGGGCACAGATACGCAGTATTTT,CASSSDRGTDTQYF
TRBV19,.,TRBJ1-1,.,TGTGCCAGTACGTGGGGCAGTTCCACTGAAGCTTTCTTT,CASTWGSSTEAFF
TRBV12-2,.,TRBJ1-5,.,TGTGCAAGTCGCTTAGCGCCACCGATTTTGTCCGTAAACAGGGGGAGTGGGCCCCAGCATTTT,CASRLAPPILSVNRGSGPQHF
TRBV2,.,TRBJ2-2,TRBD2,TGTGCCAGCAAGTGGACTAGACTTACCGGGGAGCTGTTTTTT,CASKWTRLTGELFF
TRBV7-3,.,TRBJ2-1,.,TGTGCCAGCAGCTTAGGGGCCAATGAGCAGTTCTTC,CASSLGANEQFF
TRBV10-1,few,TRBJ1-1,.,TGCGCCAGCACCGAAGGAGTGAACACTGAAGCTTTCTTT,CASTEGVNTEAFF
TRBV6-6,.,TRBJ2-3,TRBD1,TGTGCCAGCAGGAATACAGGGGGCGGCACAGATACGCAGTATTTT,CASRNTGGGTDTQYF
TRBV7-2,.,TRBJ1-5,.,TGTGCCAGCAGCTTAATGTGGGGGCGAGTAGATCAGCCCCAGCATTTT,CASSLMWGRVDQPQHF
TRBV6-6,.,TRBJ2-3,TRBD2,TGTGCCAGCAGTTCCGTCGGGAGGGGCACAGATACGCAGTATTTT,CASSSVGRGTDTQYF
TRBV19,once,TRBJ1-5,.,TGTGCCAGTAGTAGCGGACTGGGTGGCAATCAGCCCCAGCATTTT,CASSSGLGGNQPQHF
TRBV6-5,.,TRBJ2-7,.,TGTGCCAGCAGTTTCAAACCGGGGACTTCGCACGAGCAGTACTTC,CASSFKPGTSHEQYF
TRBV19,.,TRBJ2-1,TRBD2,TGTGCCAGTAGTGATAGCGGGAGCTCCTACAATGAGCAGTTCTTC,CASSDSGSSYNEQFF
TRBV6-1,few,TRBJ1-2,.,TGTGCCAGCAGTGAAGCCCGACGCGGGGTCGCAGGCTACACCTTC,CASSEARRGVAGYTF
TRBV4-1,.,TRBJ1-4,.,TGCGCCAGCAGCGTTTTGCAAGGCGGCGAAAAACTGTTTTTT,CASSVLQGGEKLFF
TRBV19,.,TRBJ1-1,.,TGTGCCAGTACGGTGGGGGCCGGGGCTGAAGCTTTCTTT,CASTVGAGAEAFF
TRBV6-1,.,TRBJ2-5,.,TGTGCCAGCACCCAAAGGGGGAGGGGGACCGCCTTTTCGTACTTC,CASTQRGRGTAFSYF
TRBV5-1,.,TRBJ2-2,.,TGCGCCAGCGGAGACGGCAACACCGGGGAGCTGTTTTTT,CASGDGNTGELFF
TRBV29-1,.,TRBJ1-1,.,TGCAGCGCCCTAGACGGGAACACTGAAGCTTTCTTT,CSALDGNTEAFF
TRBV7-9,.,TRBJ2-7,.,TGTGCCAGCAGCTTAGTGGCCGTAGCGCATTCCAGGTACGAGCAGTACTTC,CASSLVAVAHSRYEQYF
TRBV18,few,TRBJ1-1,TRBD1,TGTGCCAGCTCACAACAGGGGGCCACTGAAGCTTTCTTT,CASSQQGATEAFF
TRBV7-2,.,TRBJ2-2,TRBD2,TGTGCCAGCAGCGTCAGAGCGGGAACGATCGGCGGGGAGCTGTTTTTT,CASSVRAGTIGGELFF
TRBV5-6,.,TRBJ2-7,.,TGTGCCAGCAGCTCCTCGACTCGCTACGAGCAGTACTTC,CASSSSTRYEQYF
TRBV2,.,TRBJ1-2,.,TGTGCCAGCAGTGAAGACGTCGGGGTACCTGGCTACACCTTC,CASSEDVGVPGYTF
TRBV5-1,few,TRBJ2-1,TRBD2,TGCGCCAGCAGCTTATCGGGACTAGTGTACAATGAGCAGTTCTTC,CASSLSGLVYNEQFF
TRBV9,.,TRBJ2-7,TRBD1,TGTGCCAGCAGCGTAGGTAGACAGGGCGACGAGCAGTACTTC,CASSVGRQGDEQYF
TRBV5-4,.,TRBJ1-1,TRBD1,TGTGCCAGCAGCTCCCTCCTCGGGACAGGGGCCGGGAACACTGAAGCTTTCTTT,CASSSLLGTGAGNTEAFF
TRBV7-2,few,TRBJ1-5,.,TGTGCCAGCAGCTTAGTGGTCCCCGGGACACCTCAGCCCCAGCATTTT,CASSLVVPGTPQPQHF
TRBV18,.,TRBJ2-1,.,TGTGCCAGCTCACCACTCGGGAACTTGGATGAGCAGTTCTTC,CASSPLGNLDEQFF
TRBV29-1,.,TRBJ2-3,.,TGCAGCGTTGTCCTCACCCGGCAGGTGGGGCCAGATACGCAGTATTTT,CSVVLTRQVGPDTQYF
TRBV7-9,.,TRBJ1-2,TRBD1,TGTGCCAGCAGCTTAGCAGGGGGCGGCCGTGGCTACACCTTC,CASSLAGGGRGYTF
TRBV5-1,.,TRBJ1-2,.,TGCGCCAGCAGCTTTCGGACAGAAGCAAACTATGGCTACACCTTC,CASSFRTEANYGYTF
TRBV30,.,TRBJ2-7,.,TGTGCCTGGAAGTGGGGGCTCGGGACCTACGAGCAGTACTTC,CAWKWGLGTYEQYF
TRBV7-9,.,TRBJ1-1,TRBD1,TGTGCCAGCAGCTTAGTCTCAGGGGGAAGGACTGAAGCTTTCTTT,CASSLVSGGRTEAFF
TRBV28,.,TRBJ1-2,.,TGTGCCAGCACAGGGCAGAGCTATGGCTACACCTTC,CASTGQSYGYTF
TRBV11-3,.,TRBJ1-1,.,TGTGCCAGCAGCTTAGGCCCGGGGACTGAAGCTTTCTTT,CASSLGPGTEAFF
TRBV27,.,TRBJ2-7,TRBD1,TGTGCCAGCAGACCGGGACAGGGCATATTTGGGCAGTACTTC,CASRPGQGIFGQYF
TRBV19,once,TRBJ2-7,TRBD1,TGTGCCAGTAGTATATCCGGGACAGGGAACGAGCAGTACTTC,CASSISGTGNEQYF
TRBV28,.,TRBJ2-5,TRBD2,TGTGCCAGCAGCTTCGCGAGACTAGCTTTGGAGACCCAGTACTTC,CASSFARLALETQYF
TRBV4-1,.,TRBJ2-7,TRBD2,TGCGCCAGCAGCCAAGAGACCGGGACTAGCGGCTACTACGAGCAGTACTTC,CASSQETGTSGYYEQYF
TRBV9,.,TRBJ2-3,TRBD2,TGTGCCAGCAGCGTAACCACTAGCGTTAGCACAGATACGCAGTATTTT,CASSVTTSVSTDTQYF
TRBV25-1,.,TRBJ2-5,.,TGTGCCAGCAGTGAATCAGGAGCTGGAGGGGGCCCCCAGTACTTC,CASSESGAGGGPQYF
TRBV18,.,TRBJ1-1,TRBD1,TGTGCCAGCTCACCACCCTTTTTCTGGGACAGTGAAGCTTTCTTT,CASSPPFFWDSEAFF
TRBV9,.,TRBJ2-3,TRBD2,TGTGCCAGCAGCTCGGGACTAGCGGGAGGTTGGTCACCGACAGATACGCAGTATTTT,CASSSGLAGGWSPTDTQYF
TRBV18,.,TRBJ2-5,.,TGTGCCAGCTCACAAGGAGACGAAGAGACCCAGTACTTC,CASSQGDEETQYF
TRBV6-5,.,TRBJ2-7,TRBD2,TGTGCCAGCAGTTACGGGACTAGCGCCCGAGAGCAGTACTTC,CASSYGTSAREQYF
TRBV7-9,.,TRBJ2-7,.,TGTGCCAGCAGCTTAGGTCTAGCCTACGAGCAGTACTTC,CASSLGLAYEQYF
TRBV10-3,.,TRBJ1-3,.,TGTGCCATCAGTGAGCAGGGCGATGCTGGAAACACCATATATTTT,CAISEQGDAGNTIYF